The present TCR beta chain was sequenced within a study of human T cells and chemical hapten exposure. Study observations and caveats: Among TCRs, those above 1 in 1000 frequency were unaffected by DPC sensitization. PT1 expanded TCR counts and patch test score were linked, and their correlation was positive.

This clonotype appeared many times. The antigen is unknown. V gave up 4 bases and J gave up 2 bases, with 13 bases separating them. CDR3 size: 14 residues. The germline CDR1 and CDR2 sequences are SGHDT and YYEEEE. A single record per CDR3 protein comes from TCRdb applying MiXCR to the RACE reads. The sample shows 50,000 to 65,000 distinct CDR3 sequences, around 7% of them seen only once. Time point in this sample: pre-sensitization, week 0. Treatment indicated: therapeutic diphenylcyclopropenone sensitization with weekly scalp DPC. Alopecia patients deemed DPC-suitable, aged 18 to 70, excluding pregnancy.

This sequence was found in a woman in her twenties or thirties with alopecia areata. Some clones in this sample may be carry-over from other donors' samples. Specimen: whole blood, collected in connection with sensitization to the hapten diphenylcyclopropenone (DPC). V usage is TRBV5-6 and J usage is TRBJ2-7; no definite D call. The CDR3 DNA reads TGTGCCAGCAGCCTCTGGACGGTACCCTACGAGCAGTACTTC. This codes for CASSLWTVPYEQYF.